This TCR beta chain appears in the sequencing data of a study of CD8 T cells in ankylosing spondylitis. There are many counts of this clonotype. TCRdb reanalysed the 5' RACE reads using MiXCR and keeps one entry per CDR3 protein. The sample comprises around 180,000 distinct CDR3 sequences, 10% to 15% of which are singletons, and approximately 11% rests with the top ten. The CDR3 runs 15 residues. The V gene end was trimmed by 3 bases and the J gene end by 2 bases; junction bases not matched to a gene: 7. CDR1 is DFQATT and CDR2 is SNEGSKA in the germline V gene (reference sequence). Sequenced sample: blood, either unsorted or a sorted T cell fraction (not recorded which). This receptor was taken from a female donor with ankylosing spondylitis or in good health (not recorded which). The V gene is TRBV20-1, the J gene TRBJ2-3, with 8 bases matching TRBD1. The chain's CDR3 is CSASLRQGNTDTQYF. The CDR3 bases are TGCAGTGCTAGCCTAAGACAGGGGAACACAGATACGCAGTATTTT.